The next 18 T cell receptor beta chains were all read from a single sample in a study of blood T cell repertoires in COVID-19. The method was immunoSEQ multiplex PCR; TCRdb's version includes in-frame clones alone and lacks a portion of them. The sample has around 260,000 clones, 86% seen once. Sample: peripheral blood. Source of these receptors: a man aged 18 to 29 with active or convalescent COVID-19.

This clone was picked up one time. The chain employs TRBV7-9 and TRBJ1-2; D is possibly TRBD1 (5 bases). The germline V gene encodes CDR1 SEHNR and CDR2 FQNEAQ (reference sequence). This CDR3 is built from 13 residues. Between the trimmed V and J ends, which lost 6 bases and 4 bases, there was a span of 12 bases. The chain's CDR3 is CASSEGVGYGYTF. DNA for the CDR3: TGTGCCAGCAGTGAAGGGGTGGGCTATGGCTACACCTTC. Together with reference TRBV7-9 and TRBJ1-2, the CDR3 gives the full variable domain: DTGVSQNPRHKITKRGQNVTFRCDPISEHNRLYWYRQTLGQGPEFLTYFQNEAQLEKSRLLSDRFSAERPKGSFSTLEIQRTEQGDSAMYLCASSEGVGYGYTFGSGTRLTVV.

The rearrangement uses TRBV5-5 and TRBJ2-7; D is perhaps TRBD2 (5 bases). V lost 0 bases to trimming and J lost 3 bases, with 16 bases between them. The CDR3 totals 16 residues. Germline CDR1 and CDR2: SGHKS and YYEKEE (reference sequence). The CDR3 is CASSLAPGLKYYEQYF. CDR3 DNA sequence: TGTGCCAGCAGCTTGGCACCAGGACTGAAATACTACGAGCAGTACTTC.

The chain uses TRBV30 and TRBJ1-5; D gene ambiguous. Germline V lookup: CDR1 GTSNPN, CDR2 SVGIG (reference sequence). The CDR3 is made up of 14 amino acids. The V gene lost 1 base and the J gene lost 0 bases, with 7 bases spanning the gap. This chain's CDR3 is CAWSGRVSNQPQHF. CDR3 DNA sequence: TGTGCCTGGAGTGGGAGGGTTAGCAATCAGCCCCAGCATTTT.

The chain recombines TRBV5-4 with TRBJ2-7; no definite D call. CDR3 length: 13 residues. Trimming cost V 2 bases and J 5 bases, with 11 bases left between them. Germline CDR1 reads SGHNT; CDR2 reads YYREEE (reference sequence). The CDR3 sequence: CASSFLEQNEQYF. For the CDR3, the DNA is TGTGCCAGCAGCTTCCTTGAACAGAACGAGCAGTACTTC. The full variable domain, its missing parts supplied by reference TRBV5-4 and TRBJ2-7, is ETGVTQSPTHLIKTRGQQVTLRCSSQSGHNTVSWYQQALGQGPQFIFQYYREEENGRGNFPPRFSGLQFPNYSSELNVNALELDDSALYLCASSFLEQNEQYFGPGTRLTVT.

The chain couples TRBV6-2 or TRBV6-3 to TRBJ1-5; 9 bases align to TRBD1. CDR3 length equals 15 residues. Trimming took 4 bases from V and 0 from J; bases not matched to a gene: 1. In germline, CDR1 is MNHEY, CDR2 SVGEGT. In nucleotides, the CDR3 is TGTGCCAGCAGTTTACAGGGGGCTAGCAATCAGCCCCAGCATTTT. Translation: CASSLQGASNQPQHF.

This clone was counted once. This sequence joins TRBV9 and TRBJ2-1, with TRBD2 as a possible D gene (5 bases). Trimming stripped 0 bases from V and 9 bases from J, with 10 bases between. The germline V gene encodes CDR1 SGDLS and CDR2 YYNGEE. This CDR3 is 13 amino acids long. The chain's CDR3 is CASSVGGSGEQFF. The CDR3 DNA is TGTGCCAGCAGCGTAGGAGGGTCGGGTGAGCAGTTCTTC.

There are many counts of this clone. The genes are TRBV29-1 and TRBJ1-3; 7 bases map to TRBD1. CDR3 length: 13 amino acids. Per germline, CDR1 SQVTM and CDR2 ANQGSEA. V trimming: 6 bases; J trimming: 2 bases; junction bases outside the gene matches: 4. The CDR3 sequence: CSVEGQTGNTIYF. Here the CDR3 DNA reads TGCAGCGTCGAGGGACAGACTGGAAACACCATATATTTT.

The J gene is TRBJ2-3, the V gene TRBV13; 7 bases agree with TRBD2. The germline V gene has CDR1 PRHDT and CDR2 FYEKMQ (reference sequence). The CDR3 has 14 amino acids. V gave up 8 bases and J gave up 4 bases; unmatched junction bases: 9. CDR3 sequence reads: CASRRAGEADTQYF. CDR3 nucleotides: TGTGCCAGCCGACGGGCGGGAGAGGCAGATACGCAGTATTTT.

The rearrangement uses TRBV5-1 and TRBJ2-1; D may be TRBD1 (6 bases). Germline CDR1 reads SGHRS; CDR2 reads YFSETQ. The ends were cut back, 7 bases at V and 7 bases at J, with 12 bases in the middle. The CDR3 consists of 12 residues. DNA for the CDR3: TGCGCCAGCCGGACAGCGTCGAATGAGCAGTTCTTC. Amino acid sequence: CASRTASNEQFF.

The rearrangement joins TRBV9 to TRBJ1-4; D call uncertain. The germline gives CDR1 SGDLS, CDR2 YYNGEE. With 3 bases removed from V and 4 bases from J, the gap between germline ends came to 10 bases. This CDR3 has 14 residues. The CDR3 nucleotides are TGTGCCAGCAGCGGACTAGACGGTAATGAAAAACTGTTTTTT. Amino acid sequence: CASSGLDGNEKLFF.

The chain carries TRBV7-6 and TRBJ2-3; the D gene is possibly TRBD2 (6 bases). Germline V gene sequence: CDR1 SGHVS, CDR2 FNYEAQ. V shed 0 bases and J shed 1 base, with 8 bases lying between them. The CDR3 is made up of 15 amino acids. The CDR3 DNA follows: TGTGCCAGCAGCTTAGCGGGAGGACGCACAGATACGCAGTATTTT. It specifies CASSLAGGRTDTQYF.

The chain employs TRBV30 and TRBJ2-5, with TRBD1 identical over 9 bases. CDR1 is GTSNPN, CDR2 SVGIG, per germline (reference sequence). The CDR3 is 15 amino acids. With 3 bases clipped from V and 5 bases from J, the junction kept 10 bases outside the gene matches. The CDR3 bases are TGTGCCTGGAGAATACGTGACAGGGGGAGGGAGACCCAGTACTTC. Amino acid sequence: CAWRIRDRGRETQYF.

The chain recombines TRBV10-3 with TRBJ1-6; possible D gene TRBD1, 6 bases. V was clipped by 6 bases and J by 10 bases, with 16 bases between them. This CDR3 has 14 amino acids. Germline CDR1 reads ENHRY; CDR2 reads SYGVKD. The CDR3 protein is CAIRREGESSPLHF. The CDR3 DNA is TGTGCCATCAGGAGAGAGGGGGAGAGCTCACCCCTCCACTTT.

J is TRBJ1-3 and V is TRBV6-5; perhaps TRBD1 as D (5 bases). CDR3 length equals 13 residues. Germline CDR1 MNHEY, CDR2 SVGAGI. With 5 bases removed from V and 11 bases from J, the gap between germline ends came to 16 bases. CDR3 nucleotide sequence: TGTGCCAGCAGTACCCCAGGAGGGGTGGCCATATATTTT. Its translation is CASSTPGGVAIYF.

This clone has only a few counts. The V gene is TRBV10-2, the J gene TRBJ1-6; 8 nucleotides agree with TRBD1. The ends lost 6 bases at V and 10 bases at J; junction bases unmatched: 8. The CDR3 runs 14 residues. The germline V gene has CDR1 WSHSY and CDR2 SAAADI. CDR3 DNA sequence: TGCGCCAGCAGCATAGACAGGGGAGTCTCACCCCTCCACTTT. The encoded protein is CASSIDRGVSPLHF.

This clone turned up a few times. The sample holds other DNA sequences that translate to the same CDR3. CDR3 residues: CATSDPRGGYGYTF. DNA of the CDR3: TGTGCCACCAGTGATCCCAGGGGAGGGTATGGCTACACCTTC. The chain is built from TRBV24-1 and TRBJ1-2; D is perhaps TRBD1 (6 bases). Looked up from germline, CDR1 is KGHDR and CDR2 is SFDVKD. Trimming took off 3 bases at V and 5 bases at J, with 12 bases between the two ends. CDR3 length equals 14 residues.

V usage is TRBV11-2 and J usage is TRBJ2-5; TRBD2 matches at 9 bases. In germline, CDR1 is SGHAT, CDR2 FQNNGV. J lost 14 bases, V lost 5 bases, and 15 bases had no gene match. This CDR3 has 14 amino acids. The CDR3 is CASSNRLAGRFFYF. In DNA form, the CDR3 reads TGTGCCAGCAGCAATCGGCTAGCGGGACGTTTTTTTTACTTC.

This chain links TRBV9 with TRBJ1-5; maybe TRBD1 (6 bases). Germline CDR1 reads SGDLS; CDR2 reads YYNGEE. The CDR3 is 16 residues long. The V end was cut by 5 bases, the J end by 3 bases, with 18 bases between. The CDR3 DNA is TGTGCCAGCAGTCCCCATGAAGGACAGATCAATCAGCCCCAGCATTTT. Encoded protein: CASSPHEGQINQPQHF.